These 23 T cell receptor beta chains originate from one sample sequenced in a study of vaccination effects on CD4 cells after COVID-19. The culture ran for around ten days before CD4+ T cells were isolated. Which antigens these TCRs recognize remains unknown. Data came from immunoSEQ multiplex PCR; TCRdb stores just in-frame clones and leaves some out. The sample consists of about 30,000 clones, 60% to 80% of them appearing once. The sample in question was CD4+ T cells from PBMCs cultured without peptide, obtained before COVID-19 vaccination. The receptors were sampled from a human donor who received a COVID-19 vaccine.

The count of this clone is one. The chain carries TRBV7-9 and TRBJ1-2, with D perhaps TRBD1 (5 bases). V gave up 3 bases and J gave up 2 bases, with 7 bases separating them. The germline V gene has CDR1 SEHNR and CDR2 FQNEAQ (reference sequence). The CDR3 spans 13 residues. The chain's CDR3 is CASSFGANYGYTF. The CDR3 coding sequence is TGTGCCAGCAGCTTCGGGGCCAACTATGGCTACACCTTC.

V gene TRBV27 combines with J gene TRBJ2-7; D is perhaps TRBD1 or TRBD2 (5 bases each). Per germline, CDR1 MNHEY and CDR2 SMNVEV (reference sequence). The CDR3 consists of 15 residues. V gave up 1 base and J gave up 5 bases, with 15 bases separating them. The CDR3 reads CASSLFEGKPHEQYF. CDR3 sequence (DNA): TGTGCCAGCAGTTTATTCGAGGGGAAACCCCACGAGCAGTACTTC.

The chain recombines TRBV30 with TRBJ1-6; a possible D gene is TRBD1 (5 bases). The CDR3 has 16 residues. CDR1 GTSNPN and CDR2 SVGIG come from the germline V gene (reference sequence). Trimming took off 2 bases at V and 0 bases at J, with 11 bases between the two ends. Written as DNA, the CDR3 is TGTGCCTGGAGTCTGGCAGGGAGCTCCTATAATTCACCCCTCCACTTT. This encodes CAWSLAGSSYNSPLHF.

J is TRBJ2-7 and V is TRBV28, with 9 positions matching TRBD1. Per germline, CDR1 MDHEN and CDR2 SYDVKM. V lost 4 bases to trimming and J lost 6 bases; unmatched junction nucleotides: 7. This CDR3 has 14 amino acids. DNA for the CDR3: TGTGCCAGCAGTTCGGGACAGGGAGTCAGCGAGCAGTACTTC. Protein sequence: CASSSGQGVSEQYF.

This clone was found a few times. This chain links TRBV24-1 with TRBJ1-2; D gene unclear. Germline V gives CDR1 KGHDR, CDR2 SFDVKD. V lost 5 bases, J lost 3 bases, and 12 bases lay in between. This CDR3 is 14 amino acids long. CDR3 residues: CATSGSGFDYGYTF. The DNA of the CDR3 is TGTGCCACCAGTGGGTCGGGGTTTGACTATGGCTACACCTTC.

V gene TRBV5-1 combines with J gene TRBJ1-2, with D perhaps TRBD1 (6 bases). CDR3 length: 15 amino acids. Trimming removed 0 bases from V and 6 bases from J, with 15 bases in between. Germline values: CDR1 SGHRS, CDR2 YFSETQ. The DNA for the CDR3 is TGCGCCAGCAGCTTGGTAGCGGGGGCAGGGGATGGCTACACCTTC. Translation: CASSLVAGAGDGYTF.

This clone was seen only a few times. The rearrangement joins TRBV2 to TRBJ1-2; D gene ambiguous. Germline V gives CDR1 SNHLY, CDR2 FYNNEI. This CDR3 is built from 14 residues. V lost 4 bases and J lost 2, with 11 bases in between. This CDR3 reads CASSVTGANYGYTF. The CDR3 DNA reads TGTGCCAGCAGTGTAACGGGAGCCAACTATGGCTACACCTTC.

This clone appeared once. This chain connects TRBV6-5 to TRBJ2-1, with D uncertain. Germline assignment: CDR1 MNHEY and CDR2 SVGAGI. CDR3 length: 14 amino acids. The V and J ends lost 0 bases and 4 bases respectively, with 7 bases between them. CDR3 coding DNA: TGTGCCAGCAGTTACTCCCGCGTATACAATGAGCAGTTCTTC. Its protein is CASSYSRVYNEQFF.

V and J are TRBV3-1 (or the pseudogene TRBV3-2) and TRBJ1-6; no reliable D call. CDR1 LGHDT and CDR2 YNNKEL come from the germline V gene (reference sequence). V was clipped by 0 bases and J by 3 bases, with 12 bases between them. The CDR3 has 17 residues. The CDR3 nucleotides are TGTGCCAGCAGCCAAGAGTTCAGCTTAAACTATAATTCACCCCTCCACTTT. Amino acids: CASSQEFSLNYNSPLHF.

The rearrangement joins TRBV5-4 to TRBJ1-1; D is ambiguous. The CDR3 contains 13 residues. Germline lookup yields CDR1 SGHNT and CDR2 YYREEE (reference sequence). V was cut by 0 bases and J by 4 bases, with 7 bases left in between. This chain's CDR3 is CASSLAGSTEAFF. The CDR3 DNA follows: TGTGCCAGCAGCTTGGCGGGGAGCACTGAAGCTTTCTTT.

The count of this clone is one. The chain couples TRBV28 to TRBJ2-1, with 10 bases fitting TRBD2. The J segment lost 2 bases and the V segment lost 5 bases, leaving 3 bases of the junction unmatched. Germline V gene lookup returns CDR1 MDHEN and CDR2 SYDVKM. The CDR3 spans 15 residues. The CDR3 nucleotides are TGTGCCAGCAGTACCAGCGGGGGGGCCTACAATGAGCAGTTCTTC. Translating it yields CASSTSGGAYNEQFF.

This clone was seen a few times. The chain employs TRBV7-8 and TRBJ1-5; D remains ambiguous. The V end lost 2 bases, the J end lost 0 bases, and 8 bases lay between the germline ends. Germline CDR1 SGHVS, CDR2 FQNEAQ. This CDR3 contains 15 residues. The CDR3 coding sequence is TGTGCCAGCAGCTTACTGGGAAATAGCAATCAGCCCCAGCATTTT. Its protein is CASSLLGNSNQPQHF.

This rearrangement joins TRBV10-2 to TRBJ1-5; D not resolved. V was trimmed by 0 bases and J by 1 base, leaving 4 bases between them. The germline gives CDR1 WSHSY, CDR2 SAAADI. This CDR3 is 14 amino acids long. The DNA of the CDR3 is TGCGCCAGCAGTGAGTCGGGAAGCAATCAGCCCCAGCATTTT. This translates into CASSESGSNQPQHF.

CDR3 nucleotides: TGTGCCAGCAGCTTAGCGCGGGATGGAAACACCATATATTTT. This sequence encodes CASSLARDGNTIYF. This chain connects TRBV7-6 to TRBJ1-3, with D unclear. CDR3 length: 14 amino acids. Germline V gene sequence: CDR1 SGHVS, CDR2 FNYEAQ. The V and J ends lost 0 bases and 3 bases respectively, with 6 bases between them.

This clone has just a few counts. V usage is TRBV12-3 or TRBV12-4 and J usage is TRBJ2-1; the D is unclear. CDR3 length: 11 residues. V lost 6 bases and J 8 bases, leaving 8 bases between the germline ends. The CDR3 reads CASRRSDEQFF. The CDR3 DNA follows: TGTGCCAGCAGGCGGAGCGATGAGCAGTTCTTC.

This chain links TRBV9 with TRBJ1-6; no clear D. CDR1 is SGDLS and CDR2 is YYNGEE in the germline V gene. The CDR3 runs to 16 residues. V gave up 3 bases and J gave up 0 bases, with 10 bases separating them. The CDR3 coding sequence is TGTGCCAGCAGCGCCCACCTCAGCTCCTATAATTCACCCCTCCACTTT. The encoded protein is CASSAHLSSYNSPLHF.

This clone was counted a few times. This chain links TRBV5-1 with TRBJ2-7; 7 bases map to TRBD2. V dropped 7 bases and J dropped 2; count of bases not matched to a gene: 6. Germline V gene data show CDR1 as SGHRS and CDR2 as YFSETQ. The length of the CDR3 is 13 residues. CDR3 protein: CASGEGPTYEQYF. The CDR3 nucleotides are TGCGCCAGCGGGGAGGGACCGACCTACGAGCAGTACTTC.

This clone has just a few counts. The V call is TRBV25-1, the J call TRBJ2-1; no reliable D call. Germline CDR1 reads MGHDK; CDR2 reads SYGVNS. The V and J ends lost 1 base and 9 bases respectively, with 13 bases between them. The CDR3 sequence is 14 residues long. The CDR3: CASSESGRLSEQFF. The CDR3 region has the DNA TGTGCCAGCAGTGAATCAGGCCGACTCAGTGAGCAGTTCTTC.

The chain uses TRBV11-3 and TRBJ2-2; D possibly corresponds to TRBD1 (6 bases). CDR3 length: 16 amino acids. CDR1 SGHNT and CDR2 YENEEA come from the germline V gene. The V end lost 1 base, the J end lost 0 bases, and 9 bases lay between the germline ends. CDR3 sequence (DNA): TGTGCCAGCAGCTTAGGTGGGGGCCCGAACACCGGGGAGCTGTTTTTT. This encodes CASSLGGGPNTGELFF.

The V call is TRBV5-1, the J call TRBJ2-5; 12 nucleotides agree with TRBD2. The CDR3 is 18 amino acids. Germline CDR1 is SGHRS and CDR2 is YFSETQ. Trimming cost V 1 base and J 4 bases; bases outside gene matches: 11. The CDR3 sequence: CASSLLTSGGPQGETQYF. CDR3 in DNA: TGCGCCAGCAGCTTGTTAACTAGCGGGGGGCCTCAGGGAGAGACCCAGTACTTC.

This rearrangement joins TRBV27 to TRBJ1-3; D gene unclear. The V gene's germline CDR1 is MNHEY and CDR2 SMNVEV (reference sequence). The CDR3 is 14 residues long. The V gene lost 3 bases and the J gene lost 4 bases, with 10 bases spanning the gap. CDR3 nucleotide sequence: TGTGCCAGCAGTTTTCGGGCAGCGGGAAACACCATATATTTT. This translates into CASSFRAAGNTIYF.

The table lists this clone with a few counts. The chain is built from TRBV9 and TRBJ2-7; 8 bases fit TRBD2. This CDR3 comprises 15 residues. CDR1 and CDR2 from the germline V gene are SGDLS and YYNGEE. V lost 3 bases, J lost 3 bases, and 8 bases stayed unmatched. CDR3 amino acids: CASSAATGLDYEQYF. CDR3 nucleotides: TGTGCCAGCAGCGCAGCAACGGGACTAGACTACGAGCAGTACTTC.

The chain couples TRBV6-5 to TRBJ2-1; D tentatively fits TRBD1 or TRBD2 (6 bases each). Germline CDR1 MNHEY, CDR2 SVGAGI. Trimming pared 6 bases from V and 3 bases from J, leaving 12 bases between. This CDR3 contains 14 residues. The CDR3 nucleotides read TGTGCCAGCAGCCAGGGGACTGGCTACAATGAGCAGTTCTTC. This translates into CASSQGTGYNEQFF.